A selection of T cell receptor beta chains follows, all from one sample in a study of blood T cell repertoires in COVID-19. TCRdb's copy holds only in-frame clones and misses some; the assay was immunoSEQ multiplex PCR. The sample lists 250,000 or so clones; around 84% were seen once. The sequenced material came from PBMCs or T cells enriched from blood (not recorded which). The receptors stem from a woman aged 50 to 60 who had recovered from COVID-19. Each CDR3 is given with its conserved first and last residue. D genes are given only for firm matches. Part of the rows lack a size; the others show once, few, many or a class for expanded clones.

>TRBV9|14|TRBD2|-|TRBJ2-7
CASTPSGSTYEQYF
TGTGCCAGCACCCCTAGCGGGTCGACCTACGAGCAGTACTTC
>TRBV29-1|14|TRBD2|once|TRBJ2-7
CSARTSGSLYEQYF
TGCAGCGCTCGGACTAGCGGAAGCCTCTACGAGCAGTACTTC
>TRBV30|13|TRBD1|-|TRBJ1-5
CAWGTGDYQPQHF
TGTGCCTGGGGGACAGGGGATTATCAGCCCCAGCATTTT
>TRBV18|14|-|-|TRBJ1-1
CASSRTGMNTEAFF
TGTGCCAGCTCACGGACGGGAATGAACACTGAAGCTTTCTTT
>TRBV28|11|-|once|TRBJ1-5
CASSFRGPQHF
TGTGCCAGCAGTTTCAGGGGGCCCCAGCATTTT
>TRBV18|18|-|few|TRBJ2-1
CASSPVTGIRSSYNEQFF
TGTGCCAGCTCACCAGTCACGGGGATCAGGAGCTCCTACAATGAGCAGTTCTTC
>TRBV28|16|-|-|TRBJ1-5
CASSLAQGESNQPQHF
TGTGCCAGCAGTTTGGCACAGGGTGAGAGCAATCAGCCCCAGCATTTT
>TRBV5-4|16|-|few|TRBJ2-1
CASSLDRLKTYNEQFF
TGTGCCAGCAGCTTGGACAGACTAAAAACCTACAATGAGCAGTTCTTC
>TRBV29-1|15|TRBD2|-|TRBJ2-3
CSVAGLAGITDTQYF
TGCAGCGTTGCGGGACTAGCGGGAATCACAGATACGCAGTATTTT
>TRBV18|14|-|-|TRBJ1-5
CASSPGQGYQPQHF
TGTGCCAGCTCACCGGGGCAGGGGTACCAGCCCCAGCATTTT
>TRBV5-6|14|-|once|TRBJ2-2
CASSWGGNTGELFF
TGTGCCAGCAGCTGGGGCGGGAACACCGGGGAGCTGTTTTTT
>TRBV5-1|14|TRBD1|few|TRBJ1-1
CASSPGQGNTEAFF
TGCGCCAGCAGCCCGGGACAGGGGAACACTGAAGCTTTCTTT
>TRBV7-8|18|TRBD2|-|TRBJ2-7
CASSLLGSGRGSSYEQYF
TGTGCCAGCAGCTTATTGGGGAGCGGGAGGGGGAGCTCCTACGAGCAGTACTTC
>TRBV4-1|15|-|-|TRBJ1-3
CASSPGLISGNTIYF
TGCGCCAGCAGCCCGGGACTCATCTCTGGAAACACCATATATTTT
>TRBV4-1|17|TRBD2|few|TRBJ2-7
CASSLLGAGEGTGEQYF
TGCGCCAGCAGCCTCCTGGGAGCGGGAGAAGGTACGGGCGAGCAGTACTTC
>TRBV6-5|16|TRBD2|-|TRBJ2-7
CASSYSWTSAPYEQYF
TGTGCCAGCAGTTACTCTTGGACTAGCGCTCCCTACGAGCAGTACTTC
>TRBV9|14|-|-|TRBJ2-3
CASSVFPSTDTQYF
TGTGCCAGCAGCGTATTCCCGTCCACAGATACGCAGTATTTT
>TRBV27|15|TRBD1|-|TRBJ2-4
CASSFTGTGKNIQYF
TGTGCCAGCAGTTTCACCGGGACAGGCAAAAACATTCAGTACTTC
>TRBV2|15|TRBD2|few|TRBJ2-3
CASSDPREATDTQYF
TGTGCCAGCAGTGACCCGCGGGAGGCCACAGATACGCAGTATTTT
>TRBV19|15|TRBD2|-|TRBJ2-7
CASSIGLAGTYEQYF
TGTGCCAGTAGTATCGGTTTAGCGGGGACCTACGAGCAGTACTTC
>TRBV6-2/TRBV6-3|18|-|-|TRBJ2-6
CASSLRTARPSGANVLTF
TGTGCCAGCAGTTTGCGGACAGCGAGACCTTCTGGGGCCAACGTCCTGACTTTC
>TRBV6-5|13|-|-|TRBJ1-2
CASSPGIFGGYTF
TGTGCCAGCAGTCCAGGGATTTTCGGAGGCTACACCTTC
>TRBV19|15|TRBD1|-|TRBJ1-6
CASSGTGEKNSPLHF
TGTGCCAGTAGTGGGACAGGGGAAAAAAATTCACCCCTCCACTTT
>TRBV5-5|17|TRBD1|-|TRBJ2-7
CASSVAVPGQGAYEQYF
TGTGCCAGCAGCGTCGCCGTTCCCGGACAGGGGGCCTACGAGCAGTACTTC
>TRBV9|14|-|-|TRBJ2-7
CASSVDPGAYEQYF
TGTGCCAGCAGCGTAGATCCAGGCGCCTACGAGCAGTACTTC
>TRBV29-1|14|TRBD1|few|TRBJ2-1
CSVAGTGAYNEQFF
TGCAGCGTCGCCGGGACAGGCGCCTACAATGAGCAGTTCTTC
>TRBV18|16|-|-|TRBJ1-1
CASSPPQGYVGTEAFF
TGTGCCAGCTCACCACCCCAGGGGTATGTCGGGACTGAAGCTTTCTTT
>TRBV2|13|-|few|TRBJ1-1
CASSAQGNTEAFF
TGTGCCAGCAGTGCGCAGGGGAACACTGAAGCTTTCTTT
>TRBV7-2|15|-|-|TRBJ2-3
CASSLAGTRGDTQYF
TGTGCCAGCAGCCTGGCCGGGACAAGAGGAGATACGCAGTATTTT
>TRBV18|14|-|-|TRBJ1-1
CASSPGGLPPEAFF
TGTGCCAGCTCACCGGGAGGGCTGCCCCCTGAAGCTTTCTTT
>TRBV2|15|-|-|TRBJ2-1
CASSDGPLGGNEQFF
TGTGCCAGCAGTGACGGCCCTCTCGGGGGCAATGAGCAGTTCTTC
>TRBV16|16|-|-|TRBJ1-2
CASSQSRVGGKDGYTF
TGTGCCAGCAGCCAATCACGGGTCGGGGGTAAGGACGGCTACACCTTC
>TRBV5-4|12|-|-|TRBJ1-2
CASRNNHYGYTF
TGTGCCAGCAGAAACAACCACTATGGCTACACCTTC
>TRBV25-1|14|-|-|TRBJ2-7
CASSELGLQVEQYF
TGTGCCAGCAGTGAATTAGGACTTCAAGTCGAGCAGTACTTC
>TRBV4-1|17|-|-|TRBJ1-5
CASSQVAGVGSNQPQHF
TGCGCCAGCAGCCAAGTCGCGGGGGTTGGGAGCAATCAGCCCCAGCATTTT
>TRBV7-2|14|-|once|TRBJ2-3
CASGRQLSTDTQYF
TGTGCCAGCGGAAGACAGTTAAGCACAGATACGCAGTATTTT